This is a list of T cell receptor beta chains from one sample in a study of blood T cell repertoires in COVID-19. The protocol was immunoSEQ multiplex PCR, while the TCRdb copy is restricted to in-frame clones and leaves out a portion. The data show over 90,000 clones, around 87% seen once. Sequencing used peripheral blood. All receptors come from a man aged 50 or older with active or convalescent COVID-19. CDR3s include the opening cysteine and the closing phenylalanine or tryptophan. D genes are given only for firm matches. The listing skips clone size in some rows; elsewhere it reads once, few, many or a size class.

>14|TRBD2|NA|TRBV7-2|TRBJ2-1
TGTGCCAGCAGGGCGGGGGGCGGTTCCAATGAGCAGTTCTTC
CASRAGGGSNEQFF
>14|NA|NA|TRBV3-1/TRBV3-2|TRBJ2-3
TGTGCCAGCAGCCAAGAAGCCTACACAGATACGCAGTATTTT
CASSQEAYTDTQYF
>14|NA|NA|TRBV2|TRBJ2-5
TGTGCCAGCAGTGATCCGGGACTCCAAGAGACCCAGTACTTC
CASSDPGLQETQYF
>13|NA|NA|TRBV6-2/TRBV6-3|TRBJ1-1
TGTGCCAGCAGTACACTACCGAACACTGAAGCTTTCTTT
CASSTLPNTEAFF
>16|NA|NA|TRBV24-1|TRBJ2-3
TGTGCCACCAGCCAAGCAGAGGGCCTTTCCACAGATACGCAGTATTTT
CATSQAEGLSTDTQYF
>18|TRBD1|NA|TRBV28|TRBJ1-2
TGTGCCACCCAAGGTCTGGGACAGGGTTCGGGTTTTGACTATGGCTACACCTTC
CATQGLGQGSGFDYGYTF
>16|NA|few|TRBV4-2|TRBJ2-3
TGTGCCAGCAGCCAAGAGGGACGGAGGGGCACAGATACGCAGTATTTT
CASSQEGRRGTDTQYF
>13|NA|NA|TRBV6-2/TRBV6-3|TRBJ2-7
TGTGCCAGCAGTCTTAATCGTTACTACGAGCAGTACTTC
CASSLNRYYEQYF
>17|TRBD1|NA|TRBV18|TRBJ1-6
TGTGCCAGCTCACCTCAGGGGGCTAGCTCCTATAATTCACCCCTCCACTTT
CASSPQGASSYNSPLHF
>15|TRBD2|NA|TRBV6-5|TRBJ2-5
TGTGCCAGCAGTAGGGATCTAGCGGTGGAAGAGACCCAGTACTTC
CASSRDLAVEETQYF
>18|TRBD2|NA|TRBV7-7|TRBJ2-5
TGTGCCAGCAGCTTAGCGGCTAGCGGGGGGGCGTCGTTTGAGACCCAGTACTTC
CASSLAASGGASFETQYF
>14|TRBD1|NA|TRBV27|TRBJ2-7
TGTGCCAGCAGATCCGGGACAGGGGCTTACGAGCAGTACTTC
CASRSGTGAYEQYF
>14|TRBD2|NA|TRBV29-1|TRBJ2-5
TGCAGCGTTACTAGCGGGGGGGCCTGGGAGACCCAGTACTTC
CSVTSGGAWETQYF
>13|NA|NA|TRBV29-1|TRBJ1-2
TGCAGCGTTGTCACCCCCCAGGATTATGGCTACACCTTC
CSVVTPQDYGYTF
>16|NA|once|TRBV7-9|TRBJ1-2
TGTGCCAGCAGCTTAGAGGGGTCAGGTGGGCACTATGGCTACACCTTC
CASSLEGSGGHYGYTF
>14|NA|few|TRBV5-8|TRBJ1-1
TGTGCCAGCAGCCAACTTGTTCTGAACACTGAAGCTTTCTTT
CASSQLVLNTEAFF
>16|TRBD2|NA|TRBV13|TRBJ2-5
TGTGCCAGCAGCTTAGGTAGTAGCGGGGGACCAGAGACCCAGTACTTC
CASSLGSSGGPETQYF
>14|NA|NA|TRBV24-1|TRBJ1-1
TGTGCCACCAGTGACACAGGACCGAACACTGAAGCTTTCTTT
CATSDTGPNTEAFF
>14|TRBD1|NA|TRBV7-2|TRBJ1-4
TGTGCCAGCAGCTTAGGACAGGGTAATGAAAAACTGTTTTTT
CASSLGQGNEKLFF
>15|TRBD1|NA|TRBV4-1|TRBJ1-1
TGCGCCAGCAGCCCGGGACAGGGGGCAAATACTGAAGCTTTCTTT
CASSPGQGANTEAFF
>16|TRBD1|NA|TRBV19|TRBJ1-4
TGTGCCAGTAGTCCCGGACAGGTTGCAACTAATGAAAAACTGTTTTTT
CASSPGQVATNEKLFF